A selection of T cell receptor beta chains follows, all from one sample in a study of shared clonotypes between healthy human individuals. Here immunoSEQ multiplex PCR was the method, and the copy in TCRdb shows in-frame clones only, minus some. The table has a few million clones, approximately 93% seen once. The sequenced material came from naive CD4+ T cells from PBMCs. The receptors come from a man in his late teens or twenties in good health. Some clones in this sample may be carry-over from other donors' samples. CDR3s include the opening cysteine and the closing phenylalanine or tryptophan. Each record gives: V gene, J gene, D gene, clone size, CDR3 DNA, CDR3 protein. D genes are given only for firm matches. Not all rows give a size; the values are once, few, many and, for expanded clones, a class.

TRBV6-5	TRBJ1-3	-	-	TGTGCCAGCAGTCTGACCGGTTATGGAAACACCATATATTTT	CASSLTGYGNTIYF
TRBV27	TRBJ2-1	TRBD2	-	TGTGCCAGCAGTCTTATCCCTTGGACTAGTCAGAGCTCCTACAATGAGCAGTTCTTC	CASSLIPWTSQSSYNEQFF
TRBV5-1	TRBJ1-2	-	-	TGCGCCAGCAGCCCAGGACAGTCTTGGGACTATGGCTACACCTTC	CASSPGQSWDYGYTF
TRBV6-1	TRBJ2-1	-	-	TGTGCCAGCAGTCTGCCACCCGGGACGGGTGAGCAGTTCTTC	CASSLPPGTGEQFF
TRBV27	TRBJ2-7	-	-	TGTGCCAGCAGTCCTCTGGACGGCTACGGGTACTTC	CASSPLDGYGYF
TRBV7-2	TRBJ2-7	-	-	TGTGCCAGCAGCTTAGATGTGTTAGGGTCCACCTACGAGCAGTACTTC	CASSLDVLGSTYEQYF
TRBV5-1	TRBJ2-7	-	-	TGCGCCAGCAGCTCAGGCTACGAGCAGTACTTC	CASSSGYEQYF
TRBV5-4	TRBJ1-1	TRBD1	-	TGTGCCAGTTACAAATCAGGGGGCGCTGAAGCTTTCTTT	CASYKSGGAEAFF
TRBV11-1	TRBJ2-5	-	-	TGTGCCAGCAGCTTAGGGGCAGAAGAGACCCAGTACTTC	CASSLGAEETQYF
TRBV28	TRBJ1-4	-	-	TGTGCCAGCAGAGAGGCAGGTACTGAAAAACTGTTTTTT	CASREAGTEKLFF
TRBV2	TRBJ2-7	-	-	TGTGCCAGCAGCCTACAGGGCTCCATTGTCGTGCCGTACTTC	CASSLQGSIVVPYF
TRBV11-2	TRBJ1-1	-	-	TGTGCCAGCAGCTTAGAAGGGGGGCTGGGCACTGAAGCTTTCTTT	CASSLEGGLGTEAFF
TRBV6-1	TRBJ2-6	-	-	TGTGCCAGCAGTGAAGCGGGGGGGGCCAACGTCCTGACTTTC	CASSEAGGANVLTF
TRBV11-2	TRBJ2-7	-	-	TGTGCCAGCAGCTTAGGGACTAACTCCTACGAGCAGTACTTC	CASSLGTNSYEQYF
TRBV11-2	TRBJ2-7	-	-	TGTGCCAGCAGCCCAAAGGCAAACGAGCAGTACTTC	CASSPKANEQYF
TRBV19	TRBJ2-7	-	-	TGTGCCAGTTCGGAAAGGGGGTATTCGGGCTCCTACGAGCAGTACTTC	CASSERGYSGSYEQYF
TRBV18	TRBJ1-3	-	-	TGTGCCAGCTCACCATACCGATCAATGGCCGGCGGAAACACCATATATTTT	CASSPYRSMAGGNTIYF
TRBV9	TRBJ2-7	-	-	TGTGCCAGCAGCGTAGGTGGGTCCGAAAGCACCTACGAGCAGTACTTC	CASSVGGSESTYEQYF
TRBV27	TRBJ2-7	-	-	TGTGCCAGCAGGGCCCAACTCCCGGGTCTAACACACTACGAGCAGTACTTC	CASRAQLPGLTHYEQYF
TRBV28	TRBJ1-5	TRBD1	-	TGTGCCAGCAGCACTCTCGGGACAGTTTTTCGTCAGCCCCAGCATTTT	CASSTLGTVFRQPQHF
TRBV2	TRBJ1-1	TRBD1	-	TGTGCCAGCAGTGAAAGCCAGGGGGCAGACACTGAAGCTTTCTTT	CASSESQGADTEAFF
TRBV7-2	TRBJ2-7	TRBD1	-	TGTGCCAGCAGCTTAGACAGGGGGCCGGGGGAGCAGTACTTC	CASSLDRGPGEQYF
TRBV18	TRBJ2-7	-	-	TGTGCCAGCTCACCGGGTTATGGGCTAGGGGGCTACGAGCAGTACTTC	CASSPGYGLGGYEQYF
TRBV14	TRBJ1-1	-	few	TGTGCCAGCAGCCCCCTCGAGATAGGCAGAATCACTGAAGCTTTCTTT	CASSPLEIGRITEAFF
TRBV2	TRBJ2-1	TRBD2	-	TGTGCCAGCACCCGCACTAGCGGGAGCTACAATGAGCAGTTCTTC	CASTRTSGSYNEQFF
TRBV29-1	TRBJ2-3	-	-	TGCAGCGGGGACTCGGGCTCCGGAGCAGATACGCAGTATTTT	CSGDSGSGADTQYF
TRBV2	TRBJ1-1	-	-	TGTGCCAGGGCCAGGAGACTTCCGAACACTGAAGCTTTCTTT	CARARRLPNTEAFF
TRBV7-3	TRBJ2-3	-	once	TGTGCCAGCAGCTTAACGGGGGGAGGATTCACAGATACGCAGTATTTT	CASSLTGGGFTDTQYF
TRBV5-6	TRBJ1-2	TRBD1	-	TGTGCCAGCCTGGCAGGGGGCAGAAAGACTAACTATGGCTACACCTTC	CASLAGGRKTNYGYTF
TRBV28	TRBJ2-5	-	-	TGTGCCAGCAGTTTAAGGACAGTGGAGACCCAGTACTTC	CASSLRTVETQYF
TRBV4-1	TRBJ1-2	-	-	TGCGCCAGCAGCCAAGATCTACTAGGGACTTATGGCTACACCTTC	CASSQDLLGTYGYTF
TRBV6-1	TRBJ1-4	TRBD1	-	TGTGCCAGCAGTACCTTGACAGGGACTCATGAAAAACTGTTTTTT	CASSTLTGTHEKLFF
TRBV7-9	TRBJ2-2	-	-	TGTGCCAGCAGAGCAGGGTGGAGGGACACCGGGGAGCTGTTTTTT	CASRAGWRDTGELFF
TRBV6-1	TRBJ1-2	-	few	TGTGCCAGCGCTGCGGCGGGGAGTTATGGCTACACCTTC	CASAAAGSYGYTF
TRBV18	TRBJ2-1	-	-	TGTGCCAGCTCACCACCGAGCTACAATGAGCAGTTCTTC	CASSPPSYNEQFF
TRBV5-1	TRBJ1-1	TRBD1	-	TGCGCCAGCAGCCCGACAGGGGCCTGGAACACTGAAGCTTTCTTT	CASSPTGAWNTEAFF
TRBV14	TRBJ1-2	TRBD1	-	TGTGCCAGCAGCCCGGGACAGGGGTTCTTTGGCTACACCTTC	CASSPGQGFFGYTF
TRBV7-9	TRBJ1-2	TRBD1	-	TGTGCCAGCAGCTTAGAGTGGGGGGACAGGGGCGACTATGGCTACACCTTC	CASSLEWGDRGDYGYTF
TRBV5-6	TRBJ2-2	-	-	TGTGCCAGCAGCTTCCGCCCCAACACCGGGGAGCTGTTTTTT	CASSFRPNTGELFF
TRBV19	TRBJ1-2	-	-	TGTGCCAGTAGGGACATAGGCCCAGCTAACTATGGCTACACCTTC	CASRDIGPANYGYTF
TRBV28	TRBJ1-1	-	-	TGTGCCAGCCGCTCTTTGAACACTGAAGCTTTCTTT	CASRSLNTEAFF
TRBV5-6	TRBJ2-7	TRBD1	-	TGTGCCAGCAGCTTGAGGGGGACAGGGAGAGAGCAGTACTTC	CASSLRGTGREQYF
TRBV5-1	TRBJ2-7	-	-	TGCGCCAGCAGCTTGGGTGTAGGGCCCGAGCAGTACTTC	CASSLGVGPEQYF
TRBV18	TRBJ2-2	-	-	TGTGCCAGCTCACCACCCCTCAGCGATAGCACCGGGGAGCTGTTTTTT	CASSPPLSDSTGELFF
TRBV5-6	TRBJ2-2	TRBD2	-	TGTGCCAGCTCGCGGCAGGGAGGGACCGGGGAGCTGTTTTTT	CASSRQGGTGELFF
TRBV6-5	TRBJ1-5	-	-	TGTGCCAGCAGTCCCGAATCTGCGGGTCAGCCCCAGCATTTT	CASSPESAGQPQHF
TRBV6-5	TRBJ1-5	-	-	TGTGCCAGCAGTTACTCGAACGGGGATCAGCCCCAGCATTTT	CASSYSNGDQPQHF
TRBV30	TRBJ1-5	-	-	TGTGCCTGGAGTGGGCTAGGTTTGGGCAATCAGCCCCAGCATTTT	CAWSGLGLGNQPQHF